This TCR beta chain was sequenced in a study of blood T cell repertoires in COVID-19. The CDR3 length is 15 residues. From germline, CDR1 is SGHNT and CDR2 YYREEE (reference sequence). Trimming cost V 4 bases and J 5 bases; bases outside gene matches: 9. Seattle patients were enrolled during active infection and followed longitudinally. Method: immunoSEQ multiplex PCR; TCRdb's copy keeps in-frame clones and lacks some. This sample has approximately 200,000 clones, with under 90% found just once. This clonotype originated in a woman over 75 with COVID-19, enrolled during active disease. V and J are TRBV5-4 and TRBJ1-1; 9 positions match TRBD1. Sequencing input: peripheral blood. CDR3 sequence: CASSTDLDRGTEAFF. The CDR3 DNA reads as TGTGCCAGCAGCACCGACCTTGACAGGGGGACTGAAGCTTTCTTT.